A single sample gave rise to the 5 T cell receptor beta chains below, sequenced in a study of T-cell memory formation after mild COVID-19. TCRdb itself ran the 5' RACE reads through MiXCR, one entry per CDR3 protein. Among about 140,000 distinct CDR3 sequences listed, 13% to 15% were seen once. Sequencing input: PBMCs or a T cell subset sorted from them (not recorded which). The source of these receptors is an adult woman who had mild COVID-19 (a few samples of this study predate the infection). Cell type and time point are not known.

V is TRBV5-1 and J is TRBJ1-1; D unclear. Deletions cut 5 bases from V and 1 base from J, with 9 bases between. Germline-derived CDR1 and CDR2 are SGHRS and YFSETQ. This CDR3 is built from 13 residues. CDR3 nucleotide sequence: TGCGCCAGCAGGCCAGATCCGAACACTGAAGCTTTCTTT. Protein product: CASRPDPNTEAFF.

This clonotype was observed a handful of times. The chain uses TRBV5-1 and TRBJ2-7, with 8 nucleotides matching TRBD2. Germline CDR1 is SGHRS and CDR2 is YFSETQ. This CDR3 spans 13 amino acids. With V trimmed by 5 bases and J by 1 base, 2 bases remained unmatched. CDR3 amino acids: CASRLAESYEQYF. The CDR3 coding sequence is TGCGCCAGCAGACTAGCGGAGTCCTACGAGCAGTACTTC.

CDR3 in amino acids: CAGGGPGQGDYEQYF. CDR3 DNA sequence: TGTGCCGGTGGTGGTCCGGGACAGGGCGACTACGAGCAGTACTTC. The V and J genes are TRBV30 and TRBJ2-7; 9 nucleotides match TRBD1. Germline CDR1 is GTSNPN and CDR2 is SVGIG (reference sequence). This CDR3 is built from 15 residues. J gave up 3 bases and V 8 bases, and 14 bases lay outside the gene matches.

This clonotype has more than one count but fewer than ten. The V call is TRBV12-3 or TRBV12-4, the J call TRBJ2-1; no firm D call. The CDR3 is 13 residues long. V was shortened by 2 bases and J by 4 bases, with 6 bases between the two germline ends. CDR3 in DNA: TGTGCCAGCAGTTTAAGTATGTACAATGAGCAGTTCTTC. The encoded protein is CASSLSMYNEQFF.

The chain carries TRBV4-2 and TRBJ2-3, with TRBD2 matching over 7 bases. Germline CDR1 reads LGHNA; CDR2 reads YNFKEQ. This CDR3 is built from 16 residues. Trimming removed 1 base from V and 0 bases from J; junction bases left unmatched: 4. DNA of the CDR3: TGTGCCAGCAGCCAAGCCCTAGCGGACAGCACAGATACGCAGTATTTT. As protein: CASSQALADSTDTQYF.